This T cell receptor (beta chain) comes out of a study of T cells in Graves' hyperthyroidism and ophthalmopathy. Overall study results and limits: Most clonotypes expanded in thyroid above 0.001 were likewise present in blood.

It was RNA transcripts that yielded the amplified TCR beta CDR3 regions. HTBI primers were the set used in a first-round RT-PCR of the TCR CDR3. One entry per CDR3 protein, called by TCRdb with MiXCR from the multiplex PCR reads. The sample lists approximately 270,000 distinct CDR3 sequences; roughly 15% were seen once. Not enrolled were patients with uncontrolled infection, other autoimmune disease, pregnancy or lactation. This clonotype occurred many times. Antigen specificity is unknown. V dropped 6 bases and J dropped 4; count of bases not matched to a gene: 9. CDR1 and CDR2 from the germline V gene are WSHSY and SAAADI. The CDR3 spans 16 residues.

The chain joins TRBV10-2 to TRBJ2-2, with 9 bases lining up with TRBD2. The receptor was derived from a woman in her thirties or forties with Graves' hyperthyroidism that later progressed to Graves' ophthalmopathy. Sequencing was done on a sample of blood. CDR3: CASRGGTSRTTGELFF. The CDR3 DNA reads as TGCGCCAGCAGGGGGGGGACTAGCCGGACCACCGGGGAGCTGTTTTTT.